These 10 T cell receptor beta chains were sequenced from one sample in a study of T cell changes during pregnancy in multiple sclerosis. Profiling relied on immunoSEQ multiplex PCR, and the TCRdb table lists in-frame clones only, not all of them. The sample shows around 95,000 clones, around 92% of them seen only once. The sample was peripheral blood, taken after pregnancy. The receptors shown here come from a female donor with multiple sclerosis, enrolled in a pregnancy study.

The V and J genes are TRBV7-3 and TRBJ2-5, with 13 nucleotides matching TRBD2. The CDR3 is 15 amino acids. Germline CDR1 and CDR2: SGHTA and FQGTGA. V lost 2 bases and J lost 3; bases outside the gene matches: 0. CDR3: CASSLGTSGKETQYF. The CDR3 nucleotides are TGTGCCAGCAGCTTAGGGACTAGCGGGAAAGAGACCCAGTACTTC.

The chain carries TRBV30 and TRBJ1-1; D is unresolved. This CDR3 has 12 amino acids. V lost 4 bases and J 5 bases, leaving 11 bases between the germline ends. The germline V gene has CDR1 GTSNPN and CDR2 SVGIG (reference sequence). The CDR3 region has the DNA TGTGCCTGGACGTTCGGAGTGACTGAAGCTTTCTTT. It is translated as CAWTFGVTEAFF.

V usage is TRBV7-6 and J usage is TRBJ2-7; TRBD2 agrees at 10 bases. The CDR3 has 16 amino acids. V was pared by 4 bases and J by 1 base, with 7 bases of the junction left unmatched. CDR1 is SGHVS, CDR2 FNYEAQ, per germline. The CDR3, as DNA: TGTGCCAGCAGCTCCTTAGCGGGGGGAGGTTCCTACGAGCAGTACTTC. It specifies CASSSLAGGGSYEQYF.

The chain recombines TRBV2 with TRBJ2-7; 10 bases align to TRBD2. V shed 8 bases and J 6 bases; nucleotides not matched to a gene: 13. CDR1 and CDR2 from the germline V gene are SNHLY and FYNNEI. This CDR3 has 15 amino acids. The CDR3 nucleotides read TGTGCCAGCCTCCCCCCCCCGGTAGCGGGAGGCGAGCAGTACTTC. It yields the protein CASLPPPVAGGEQYF. Full variable domain (remainder filled in from reference TRBV2 and TRBJ2-7): EPEVTQTPSHQVTQMGQEVILRCVPISNHLYFYWYRQILGQKVEFLVSFYNNEISEKSEIFDDQFSVERPDGSNFTLKIRSTKLEDSAMYFCASLPPPVAGGEQYFGPGTRLTVT.

This chain connects TRBV7-2 to TRBJ1-6; D is unclear. CDR1 and CDR2 (germline): SGHTA, FQGNSA. V was cut by 3 bases and J by 5 bases, with 11 bases left in between. CDR3 length equals 15 residues. Here the CDR3 DNA reads TGTGCCAGCAGCTTGTATGTACAGAATAATTCACCCCTCCACTTT. Translation: CASSLYVQNNSPLHF.

This chain joins TRBV29-1 and TRBJ1-5; 8 bases are shared with TRBD1. The CDR3 has 14 residues. J lost 6 bases, V lost 0 bases, and 4 bases had no gene match. CDR1 SQVTM and CDR2 ANQGSEA come from the germline V gene. CDR3 loop: CSVEEGTGGQPQHF. In DNA form, the CDR3 reads TGCAGCGTTGAAGAGGGAACAGGGGGTCAGCCCCAGCATTTT.

This clone was seen only once. This chain uses TRBV5-1 with TRBJ2-1; D unclear. Germline V gives CDR1 SGHRS, CDR2 YFSETQ. The CDR3 sequence is 14 residues long. The V end lost 5 bases, the J end lost 5 bases, and 14 bases lay between the germline ends. CDR3 amino acids: CASRGLTTNNEQFF. CDR3 DNA: TGCGCCAGCAGGGGCTTGACGACAAACAATGAGCAGTTCTTC.

The chain links TRBV7-2 to TRBJ2-7; D remains unclear. CDR3 length: 13 amino acids. With 8 bases removed from V and 6 bases from J, the gap between germline ends came to 17 bases. The germline gives CDR1 SGHTA, CDR2 FQGNSA. The CDR3 DNA sequence: TGTGCCAGCCGTGAGCGATCAACTCTCGAGCAGTACTTC. It encodes CASRERSTLEQYF.

The chain recombines TRBV4-2 with TRBJ2-5; 10 nucleotides align to TRBD2. Germline V gene lookup returns CDR1 LGHNA and CDR2 YNFKEQ. J gave up 5 bases and V 4 bases, and 7 bases lay outside the gene matches. The CDR3 extends over 15 amino acids. CDR3 DNA: TGTGCCAGCAGCCGAGAAAGCGGGGGGGCTGAGACCCAGTACTTC. It yields the protein CASSRESGGAETQYF.

This clone appeared once. V and J are TRBV6-5 and TRBJ2-7; no clear D. The CDR3 has 14 amino acids. The V end lost 2 bases, the J end lost 7 bases, and 15 bases lay between the germline ends. CDR1 MNHEY and CDR2 SVGAGI come from the germline V gene. The CDR3 is CASSYRRVMREQYF. The CDR3 coding sequence is TGTGCCAGCAGTTACCGACGGGTGATGCGGGAGCAGTACTTC.